This passage covers 26 T cell receptor beta chains from one sample sequenced in a study of T cell responses to AZD1222 COVID-19 vaccine. Repertoires were generated with immunoSEQ multiplex PCR, while TCRdb's copy carries only in-frame clones and drops some. The sample carries approximately 100,000 clones, about 89% recorded once. This sample comprised peripheral blood, obtained on day 0 of AZD1222 vaccination. These receptors were obtained from an adult in good health.

The V gene is TRBV6-5, the J gene TRBJ2-1; TRBD2 matches at 10 bases. Germline CDR1 and CDR2: MNHEY and SVGAGI. The CDR3 loop spans 15 amino acids. V lost 6 bases and J lost 3; bases outside the gene matches: 5. The DNA for the CDR3 is TGTGCCAGCAGACAAATAGCGGGAGGCTACAATGAGCAGTTCTTC. This sequence encodes CASRQIAGGYNEQFF.

The chain uses TRBV6-5 and TRBJ2-7, with D unresolved. V was pared by 11 bases and J by 2 bases, with 22 bases between. Looked up from germline, CDR1 is MNHEY and CDR2 is SVGAGI. This CDR3 contains 15 residues. The CDR3 reads CAAGAEGQFPYEQYF. For the CDR3, the DNA is TGTGCCGCCGGCGCTGAAGGGCAGTTCCCCTACGAGCAGTACTTC.

This chain uses TRBV5-1 with TRBJ2-1; 9 nucleotides line up with TRBD2. Looked up from germline, CDR1 is SGHRS and CDR2 is YFSETQ. This CDR3 contains 14 residues. The junction had 3 bases not matched to a gene; V was cut back by 4 bases and J by 4 bases. CDR3 amino acids: CASSETSGYNEQFF. CDR3 nucleotide sequence: TGCGCCAGCAGCGAGACTAGCGGTTACAATGAGCAGTTCTTC.

The V and J genes are TRBV6-1 and TRBJ1-2; unclear D gene. This CDR3 comprises 18 residues. The V and J ends lost 3 bases and 3 bases respectively, with 23 bases between them. Looked up from germline, CDR1 is MNHNS and CDR2 is SASEGT. The CDR3 sequence is CASSDGKTSASADYGYTF. The CDR3 nucleotides are TGTGCCAGCAGTGATGGCAAGACCTCCGCTTCCGCTGACTATGGCTACACCTTC.

Notes on this clone: Different DNA sequences within this sample yield the same CDR3. The chain has TRBV3-1 (or the pseudogene TRBV3-2) and TRBJ1-2, with TRBD1 matching 12 bases. The trim removed 4 bases at V and 1 base at J, leaving 7 bases unmatched. This CDR3 comprises 17 residues. Germline V CDR1 and CDR2: LGHDT, YNNKEL (reference sequence). The CDR3 coding sequence is TGTGCCAGCAGCCCGCGGGACAGGGGGCGCGGTAACTATGGCTACACCTTC. This codes for CASSPRDRGRGNYGYTF.

The chain uses TRBV28 and TRBJ1-1, with D possibly being TRBD1 (6 bases). The germline V gene has CDR1 MDHEN and CDR2 SYDVKM. V lost 7 bases and J 4 bases, leaving 16 bases between the germline ends. The CDR3 extends over 14 amino acids. CDR3 in DNA: TGTGCCAGCACTCCGTCGGAGGGGGGCACTGAAGCTTTCTTT. As protein: CASTPSEGGTEAFF.

This chain connects TRBV7-8 to TRBJ2-7, with 11 bases identical to TRBD1. V lost 4 bases and J lost 3; bases outside the gene matches: 5. This CDR3 has 15 residues. The germline V gene has CDR1 SGHVS and CDR2 FQNEAQ. The CDR3 bases are TGTGCCAGCAGCTCAGGGACAGGGGGTAGCTACGAGCAGTACTTC. It yields the protein CASSSGTGGSYEQYF.

The chain employs TRBV4-1 and TRBJ2-2; no reliable D call. Germline loops: CDR1 MGHRA, CDR2 YSYEKL. The CDR3 is 16 amino acids. Between the trimmed V and J ends, which lost 3 bases and 3 bases, there was a span of 14 bases. The CDR3 DNA sequence: TGCGCCAGCAGCCAGACATACCCCTCTTACACCGGGGAGCTGTTTTTT. Translating gives CASSQTYPSYTGELFF.

The CDR3 nucleotides are TGCGCCAGCAGCTCAGCCCAAGGGGATGCTGAAGCTTTCTTT. This encodes CASSSAQGDAEAFF. The chain joins TRBV5-1 to TRBJ1-1, with a weak D call TRBD1 (5 bases). Germline V CDR1 and CDR2: SGHRS, YFSETQ. This CDR3 is built from 14 residues. V shed 3 bases and J shed 6 bases, with 15 bases lying between them.

The J gene is TRBJ1-4, the V gene TRBV6-5; perhaps TRBD1 as D (6 bases). Germline V lookup: CDR1 MNHEY, CDR2 SVGAGI. The germline V and J ends were trimmed by 6 bases and 8 bases, with 19 bases remaining between them. The CDR3 is 15 amino acids. CDR3 sequence (DNA): TGTGCCAGCAGAGGAGGGGGGGGCTTAAGGGAAAAACTGTTTTTT. Protein product: CASRGGGGLREKLFF.

The CDR3 DNA is TGTGCCAGCAGAAGACGGGACAGCGAGCAAGAGACCCAGTACTTC. Its translation is CASRRRDSEQETQYF. The rearrangement uses TRBV2 and TRBJ2-5; TRBD1 agrees at 7 bases. CDR1 and CDR2 (germline): SNHLY, FYNNEI. Trimming cost V 6 bases and J 2 bases; bases outside gene matches: 9. The CDR3 runs to 15 residues.

The V gene is TRBV28, the J gene TRBJ2-1, with D possibly TRBD1 on 6 matching bases. V was pared by 4 bases and J by 8 bases, with 15 bases between. Per germline, CDR1 MDHEN and CDR2 SYDVKM. This CDR3 contains 14 residues. DNA for the CDR3: TGTGCCAGCAGTTCCCCGCAGGGGCGCGATGAGCAGTTCTTC. Translation: CASSSPQGRDEQFF.

The chain's CDR3 is CASRRGTSGSGTQYF. Written as DNA, the CDR3 is TGTGCCAGCAGGAGAGGGACTAGCGGGAGTGGGACCCAGTACTTC. J is TRBJ2-5 and V is TRBV2, with 14 bases identical to TRBD2. Germline V gene data show CDR1 as SNHLY and CDR2 as FYNNEI. V lost 6 bases and J lost 7; bases outside the gene matches: 7. This CDR3 spans 15 amino acids. The whole variable domain, remainder taken from reference TRBV2 and TRBJ2-5, is EPEVTQTPSHQVTQMGQEVILRCVPISNHLYFYWYRQILGQKVEFLVSFYNNEISEKSEIFDDQFSVERPDGSNFTLKIRSTKLEDSAMYFCASRRGTSGSGTQYFGPGTRLLVL.

This clone showed up just a few times. The CDR3 protein is CASSFFHPQGTSGNTIYF. The CDR3 DNA reads TGTGCCAGCAGTTTCTTCCACCCACAAGGGACTTCAGGAAACACCATATATTTT. The chain links TRBV28 to TRBJ1-3; a possible D gene is TRBD1 (5 bases). Trimming took 3 bases from V and 4 from J, leaving 22 bases between them. Germline assignment: CDR1 MDHEN and CDR2 SYDVKM. The CDR3 loop spans 18 amino acids.

The chain uses TRBV11-3 and TRBJ2-2; D possibly corresponds to TRBD2 (5 bases). The V gene's germline CDR1 is SGHNT and CDR2 YENEEA. This CDR3 has 15 amino acids. Trimming left V 4 bases short and J 3 bases short, with 12 bases between. This chain's CDR3 is CASSSREGDTGELFF. In DNA, the CDR3 is TGTGCCAGCAGCTCCCGGGAAGGCGACACCGGGGAGCTGTTTTTT.

The chain recombines TRBV7-3 with TRBJ1-1, with 9 bases aligning to TRBD1. J lost 5 bases, V lost 4 bases, and 5 bases had no gene match. The CDR3 runs to 14 residues. The germline gives CDR1 SGHTA, CDR2 FQGTGA. The CDR3 loop is CASSSGQGQTEAFF. The CDR3 coding sequence is TGTGCCAGCAGCTCTGGACAGGGGCAAACTGAAGCTTTCTTT.

The chain joins TRBV27 to TRBJ2-1; TRBD2 matches at 7 bases. Germline loops: CDR1 MNHEY, CDR2 SMNVEV (reference sequence). This CDR3 has 14 residues. Germline trimming cut 2 bases from V and 3 bases from J; bases unmatched to any gene: 1. CDR3 loop: CASSLAGDYNEQFF. The CDR3 coding sequence is TGTGCCAGCAGTTTAGCGGGGGACTACAATGAGCAGTTCTTC.

The CDR3 nucleotides read TGTGCCAGCAGCCAAGGGACAGGGGATCCAACTAATGAAAAACTGTTTTTT. It is translated as CASSQGTGDPTNEKLFF. The chain carries TRBV16 and TRBJ1-4; 10 bases line up with TRBD1. Trimming cost V 2 bases and J 0 bases; bases outside gene matches: 3. Germline CDR1 and CDR2: KGHSY and FQNENV. The CDR3 is 17 amino acids.

The V gene is TRBV6-5, the J gene TRBJ1-2; tentative D call: TRBD1 (6 bases). The CDR3 is 15 residues long. CDR1 is MNHEY and CDR2 is SVGAGI in the germline V gene. Trimming stripped 6 bases from V and 0 bases from J, with 14 bases between. CDR3 sequence: CASRPQGRANYGYTF. The CDR3 region has the DNA TGTGCCAGCAGACCACAGGGCAGAGCTAACTATGGCTACACCTTC.

The chain uses TRBV11-2 and TRBJ1-5; D remains ambiguous. Germline V gene sequence: CDR1 SGHAT, CDR2 FQNNGV. The CDR3 spans 15 residues. The germline V and J ends were trimmed by 6 bases and 0 bases, with 12 bases remaining between them. CDR3 amino acids: CASSPSVDSNQPQHF. DNA of the CDR3: TGTGCCAGCAGTCCGTCGGTGGATAGCAATCAGCCCCAGCATTTT. Full variable domain (remainder filled in from reference TRBV11-2 and TRBJ1-5): EAGVAQSPRYKIIEKRQSVAFWCNPISGHATLYWYQQILGQGPKLLIQFQNNGVVDDSQLPKDRFSAERLKGVDSTLKIQPAKLEDSAVYLCASSPSVDSNQPQHFGDGTRLSIL.

The V gene is TRBV7-8, the J gene TRBJ1-3; D may be TRBD1 (6 bases). The V gene lost 5 bases and the J gene lost 3 bases, with 20 bases spanning the gap. The length of the CDR3 is 17 residues. Germline lookup yields CDR1 SGHVS and CDR2 FQNEAQ. This CDR3 is CASSPTRTALGGNTIYF. The CDR3 bases are TGTGCCAGCAGCCCTACCCGGACAGCACTGGGTGGAAACACCATATATTTT.

This rearrangement joins TRBV7-2 to TRBJ2-6; D unresolved. Looked up from germline, CDR1 is SGHTA and CDR2 is FQGNSA. The germline V and J ends were trimmed by 3 bases and 0 bases, with 15 bases remaining between them. CDR3 length: 18 residues. The CDR3 spells CASSLKSRRASGANVLTF. DNA for the CDR3: TGTGCCAGCAGCTTGAAGTCGCGGCGCGCCTCTGGGGCCAACGTCCTGACTTTC.

This clone was recorded only once. J is TRBJ1-1 and V is TRBV12-3 or TRBV12-4, with 7 nucleotides matching TRBD1. The V segment lost 3 bases and the J segment 4 bases; nucleotides outside the gene matches: 2. CDR3 length equals 13 residues. The CDR3 sequence is CASSFQGGTEAFF. The CDR3 region has the DNA TGTGCCAGCAGTTTTCAGGGGGGCACTGAAGCTTTCTTT.

This clone was found once. The rearrangement uses TRBV6-5 and TRBJ1-2; D uncertain. Trimming took 2 bases from V and 13 from J, leaving 11 bases between them. Germline CDR1 and CDR2: MNHEY and SVGAGI. The CDR3 is made up of 11 amino acids. CDR3 in DNA: TGTGCCAGCAGTTACCTCGGAGTCGCCACCTTC. Amino acid sequence: CASSYLGVATF.

This clone showed up just a few times. The V and J genes are TRBV12-3 or TRBV12-4 and TRBJ2-2, with a weak D call TRBD2 (5 bases). With 6 bases removed from V and 5 bases from J, the gap between germline ends came to 7 bases. This CDR3 has 12 residues. Here the CDR3 DNA reads TGTGCCAGCAGGCCGGGGACCGGGGAGCTGTTTTTT. Its translation is CASRPGTGELFF.

This chain joins TRBV9 and TRBJ1-1; 7 nucleotides match TRBD1. The CDR3 has 15 amino acids. The V gene end was trimmed by 4 bases and the J gene end by 0 bases; junction bases not matched to a gene: 6. The germline V gene has CDR1 SGDLS and CDR2 YYNGEE. CDR3 bases: TGTGCCAGCAGCAAGCCGGGACAGATGAACACTGAAGCTTTCTTT. Protein: CASSKPGQMNTEAFF.